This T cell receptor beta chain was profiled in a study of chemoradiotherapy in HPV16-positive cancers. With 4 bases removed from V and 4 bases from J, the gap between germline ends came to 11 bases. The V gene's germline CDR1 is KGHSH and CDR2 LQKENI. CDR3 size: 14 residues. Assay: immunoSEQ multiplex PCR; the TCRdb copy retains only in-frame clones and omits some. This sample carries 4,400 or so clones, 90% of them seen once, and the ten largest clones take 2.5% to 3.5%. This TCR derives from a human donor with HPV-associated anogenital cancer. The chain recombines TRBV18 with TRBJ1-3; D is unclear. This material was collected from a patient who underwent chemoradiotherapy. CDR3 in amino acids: CASSRTEVGNTIYF. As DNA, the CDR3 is TGTGCCAGCTCACGGACGGAGGTGGGAAACACCATATATTTT.